Following are 27 T cell receptor beta chains from one sample sequenced in a study of blood T cell repertoires in COVID-19. Sequenced by immunoSEQ multiplex PCR; TCRdb stores in-frame clones only, minus some. The sample yields hundreds of thousands of clones, about 90% seen once. The sample comprised peripheral blood. All receptors derive from a man aged 18 to 29 with active or convalescent COVID-19.

The chain joins TRBV7-2 to TRBJ2-5; TRBD2 matches at 13 bases. After removal of 5 bases from V and 2 bases from J, the junction contained 5 bases not matched to a gene. The germline CDR1 and CDR2 sequences are SGHTA and FQGNSA. The CDR3 contains 16 residues. CDR3 in DNA: TGTGCCAGCAGCCCACTAGCGGGGGGGGGACAAGAGACCCAGTACTTC. This sequence encodes CASSPLAGGGQETQYF. The whole variable domain, remainder taken from reference TRBV7-2 and TRBJ2-5, is GAGVSQSPSNKVTEKGKDVELRCDPISGHTALYWYRQSLGQGLEFLIYFQGNSAPDKSGLPSDRFSAERTGGSVSTLTIQRTQQEDSAVYLCASSPLAGGGQETQYFGPGTRLLVL.

V is TRBV5-5 and J is TRBJ1-1; a weak D match, TRBD1 (6 bases). The CDR3 consists of 14 residues. CDR1 SGHKS and CDR2 YYEKEE come from the germline V gene (reference sequence). The V end lost 7 bases, the J end lost 0 bases, and 13 bases lay between the germline ends. The CDR3 bases are TGTGCCAGCTTGGGACACACCATGAACACTGAAGCTTTCTTT. Its translation is CASLGHTMNTEAFF.

There are a few counts of this clone. This chain uses TRBV19 with TRBJ1-2; no clear D gene. With 3 bases removed from V and 7 bases from J, the gap between germline ends came to 9 bases. Germline CDR1 and CDR2: LNHDA and SQIVND (reference sequence). There are 12 residues in the CDR3. CDR3 DNA: TGTGCCAGTAGTATTAGTTTAAGTGGCTACACCTTC. Its protein is CASSISLSGYTF. The full variable domain, completed using reference TRBV19 and TRBJ1-2, is DGGITQSPKYLFRKEGQNVTLSCEQNLNHDAMYWYRQDPGQGLRLIYYSQIVNDFQKGDIAEGYSVSREKKESFPLTVTSAQKNPTAFYLCASSISLSGYTFGSGTRLTVV.

This clone was observed a few times. The gene calls are TRBV5-1 and TRBJ2-3; D call uncertain. Germline lookup yields CDR1 SGHRS and CDR2 YFSETQ. The CDR3 length is 15 residues. V gave up 0 bases and J gave up 0 bases, with 8 bases separating them. The CDR3 DNA reads TGCGCCAGCAGCTTGGGTCACGCGAGCACAGATACGCAGTATTTT. Encoded protein: CASSLGHASTDTQYF.

The chain couples TRBV27 to TRBJ2-3; 11 nucleotides line up with TRBD2. Germline CDR1 MNHEY, CDR2 SMNVEV (reference sequence). CDR3 length: 22 residues. Trimming at V came to 2 bases and at J to 4 bases, leaving 23 bases not matched to a gene. CDR3: CASSLRYPGQGKLAGVADTQYF. CDR3 DNA sequence: TGTGCCAGCAGTTTAAGATACCCGGGACAGGGTAAACTAGCGGGAGTGGCAGATACGCAGTATTTT.

This chain links TRBV18 with TRBJ1-4; maybe TRBD1 (6 bases). The CDR3 runs 14 residues. Germline loops: CDR1 KGHSH, CDR2 LQKENI. The germline V and J ends were trimmed by 2 bases and 4 bases, with 8 bases remaining between them. CDR3 DNA: TGTGCCAGCTCACCAGACAGGTATAATGAAAAACTGTTTTTT. This encodes CASSPDRYNEKLFF.

The rearrangement links TRBV7-9 to TRBJ1-5, with D maybe TRBD1 (5 bases). V lost 5 bases and J 1 base, leaving 12 bases between the germline ends. In germline, CDR1 is SEHNR, CDR2 FQNEAQ (reference sequence). CDR3 length: 15 residues. The CDR3 DNA is TGTGCCAGCAGCCCCCGGGGGGGAAGCAATCAGCCCCAGCATTTT. Translation: CASSPRGGSNQPQHF.

The V call is TRBV12-3 or TRBV12-4, the J call TRBJ1-4, with D possibly matching TRBD1 (6 bases). The CDR3 has 13 amino acids. The V and J ends lost 5 bases and 7 bases respectively, with 11 bases between them. The CDR3 region is CASSPTGSEKLFF. In nucleotides, the CDR3 is TGTGCCAGCAGTCCTACAGGGAGTGAAAAACTGTTTTTT.

The chain joins TRBV4-1 to TRBJ1-2; D is ambiguous. The CDR3 has 12 residues. Germline CDR1 is MGHRA and CDR2 is YSYEKL. V was trimmed by 5 bases and J by 7 bases, leaving 11 bases between them. CDR3 DNA: TGCGCCAGCAGCGGTGCCGGTGGTGGCTACACCTTC. Its translation: CASSGAGGGYTF.

The V gene is TRBV4-3, the J gene TRBJ2-1; D call uncertain. CDR3 length: 15 residues. CDR1 is LGHNA and CDR2 is YSLEER in the germline V gene. The ends were cut back, 7 bases at V and 0 bases at J, with 13 bases in the middle. The CDR3 bases are TGCGCCAGCACCTCTGACTCAAGCTCCTACAATGAGCAGTTCTTC. Translating gives CASTSDSSSYNEQFF.

The V call is TRBV13, the J call TRBJ1-5; TRBD1 might be the D (5 bases). The CDR3 sequence is 15 residues long. Germline CDR1 reads PRHDT; CDR2 reads FYEKMQ (reference sequence). Trimming took 4 bases from V and 3 from J, leaving 13 bases between them. The CDR3 coding sequence is TGTGCCAGCAGCTCCTCGCAGGGATCCAATCAGCCCCAGCATTTT. Its translation is CASSSSQGSNQPQHF. Full variable domain (rest looked up from reference TRBV13 and TRBJ1-5): AAGVIQSPRHLIKEKRETATLKCYPIPRHDTVYWYQQGPGQDPQFLISFYEKMQSDKGSIPDRFSAQQFSDYHSELNMSSLELGDSALYFCASSSSQGSNQPQHFGDGTRLSIL.

This chain uses TRBV10-2 with TRBJ2-1, with D perhaps TRBD2 (6 bases). This CDR3 spans 14 amino acids. Germline V CDR1 and CDR2: WSHSY, SAAADI. V was trimmed by 6 bases and J by 1 base, leaving 10 bases between them. The CDR3 protein is CASRGGVSYNEQFF. In nucleotides, the CDR3 is TGCGCCAGCAGGGGGGGTGTTTCCTACAATGAGCAGTTCTTC.

This chain connects TRBV28 to TRBJ2-4; possible D gene TRBD1, 6 bases. Deletions cut 6 bases from V and 0 bases from J, with 15 bases between. This CDR3 has 16 amino acids. CDR1 and CDR2 from the germline V gene are MDHEN and SYDVKM. CDR3 region: CASRLTGTLAKNIQYF. DNA for the CDR3: TGTGCCAGCAGACTTACAGGGACCTTAGCCAAAAACATTCAGTACTTC.

This sequence joins TRBV6-5 and TRBJ1-4; TRBD1 matches 10 bases. The CDR3 runs 14 residues. Trimming took 6 bases from V and 10 from J; bases not matched to a gene: 8. From germline, CDR1 is MNHEY and CDR2 SVGAGI. CDR3 amino acids: CASRTDRGKGKLFF. The CDR3 DNA reads TGTGCCAGCAGAACGGACAGGGGGAAAGGAAAACTGTTTTTT.

This chain uses TRBV7-2 with TRBJ2-7; no reliable D call. Trimming removed 1 base from V and 0 bases from J, with 10 bases in between. CDR3 length: 15 residues. Germline V lookup: CDR1 SGHTA, CDR2 FQGNSA. As DNA, the CDR3 is TGTGCCAGCAGCTTAGGTCCGGTGAACTCCTACGAGCAGTACTTC. It specifies CASSLGPVNSYEQYF.

V usage is TRBV11-2 and J usage is TRBJ2-5; D unclear. Germline loops: CDR1 SGHAT, CDR2 FQNNGV. The CDR3 length is 11 residues. Trimming removed 5 bases at V and 3 bases at J, with 4 bases between. CDR3 DNA: TGTGCCAGCAGCCTAAAAGAGACCCAGTACTTC. Its translation: CASSLKETQYF.

J is TRBJ2-1 and V is TRBV7-3, with no clear D. The germline V gene has CDR1 SGHTA and CDR2 FQGTGA. V was clipped by 5 bases and J by 3 bases, with 8 bases between them. The CDR3 loop spans 13 amino acids. The CDR3: CASSPINYNEQFF. CDR3 nucleotide sequence: TGTGCCAGCAGCCCTATAAACTACAATGAGCAGTTCTTC.

The chain has TRBV29-1 and TRBJ1-1; no reliable D call. The CDR3 is 13 residues long. Between the trimmed V and J ends, which lost 6 bases and 0 bases, there was a span of 11 bases. Looked up from germline, CDR1 is SQVTM and CDR2 is ANQGSEA. The CDR3 is CSVANNMNTEAFF. Here the CDR3 DNA reads TGCAGCGTCGCAAATAACATGAACACTGAAGCTTTCTTT.

This chain connects TRBV14 to TRBJ2-1, with 10 nucleotides matching TRBD2. Unmatched junction bases numbered 3, after V lost 0 bases and J lost 4 bases. Germline CDR1 and CDR2: SGHDN and FVKESK. This CDR3 has 16 residues. The CDR3 loop reads CASSQDGTSEYNEQFF. CDR3 sequence (DNA): TGTGCCAGCAGCCAAGACGGGACTAGCGAGTACAATGAGCAGTTCTTC. The full variable domain, completed using reference TRBV14 and TRBJ2-1, is EAGVTQFPSHSVIEKGQTVTLRCDPISGHDNLYWYRRVMGKEIKFLLHFVKESKQDESGMPNNRFLAERTGGTYSTLKVQPAELEDSGVYFCASSQDGTSEYNEQFFGPGTRLTVL.

This chain links TRBV5-1 with TRBJ2-1, with 10 bases aligning to TRBD2. V trimming: 0 bases; J trimming: 7 bases; junction bases outside the gene matches: 10. From germline, CDR1 is SGHRS and CDR2 YFSETQ. The CDR3 consists of 17 residues. The CDR3 loop is CASSLVPLAGGVNEQFF. The CDR3, as DNA: TGCGCCAGCAGCTTGGTACCATTAGCGGGGGGCGTGAATGAGCAGTTCTTC.

V usage is TRBV20-1 and J usage is TRBJ2-3; D ambiguous. V was clipped by 3 bases and J by 2 bases, with 9 bases between them. The CDR3 loop spans 13 amino acids. CDR1 is DFQATT and CDR2 is SNEGSKA in the germline V gene (reference sequence). The CDR3 coding sequence is TGCAGTGCTAGTCCCACCTACACAGATACGCAGTATTTT. Amino acid sequence: CSASPTYTDTQYF.

CDR3 in DNA: TGTGCCAGCTGGCCTGGGACAATCACCGAGCAGTACTTC. Its protein is CASWPGTITEQYF. The chain joins TRBV27 to TRBJ2-7, with D perhaps TRBD1 (6 bases). Germline V CDR1 and CDR2: MNHEY, SMNVEV (reference sequence). The length of the CDR3 is 13 residues. Trimming left V 8 bases short and J 6 bases short, with 17 bases between.

This chain connects TRBV7-2 to TRBJ1-6; possibly TRBD1 for D (6 bases). This CDR3 is 15 amino acids long. Germline V gives CDR1 SGHTA, CDR2 FQGNSA. The V end was cut by 4 bases, the J end by 4 bases, with 11 bases between. CDR3 nucleotides: TGTGCCAGCAGCTCGTGGACAGTTTATAATTCACCCCTCCACTTT. This gives the protein CASSSWTVYNSPLHF.

This clone was seen once. The chain employs TRBV6-2 or TRBV6-3 and TRBJ1-5, with D unclear. This CDR3 spans 15 amino acids. Germline assignment: CDR1 MNHEY and CDR2 SVGEGT. Trimming shortened V by 1 base and J by 8 bases, and 15 bases separated the two germline ends. CDR3 nucleotide sequence: TGTGCCAGCAGTTACTACCAACAAAGAAACAAGCCCCAGCATTTT. Residues: CASSYYQQRNKPQHF.

This chain joins TRBV7-9 and TRBJ2-7, with 10 bases fitting TRBD2. From germline, CDR1 is SEHNR and CDR2 FQNEAQ (reference sequence). The CDR3 sequence is 13 residues long. The J segment lost 5 bases and the V segment lost 8 bases, leaving 6 bases of the junction unmatched. The CDR3 bases are TGTGCCAGCGACTCACTAGCGGGGAACGAGCAGTACTTC. Translating gives CASDSLAGNEQYF.

The J gene is TRBJ2-5, the V gene TRBV20-1; TRBD2 matches at 9 bases. This CDR3 has 11 amino acids. Per germline, CDR1 DFQATT and CDR2 SNEGSKA (reference sequence). V dropped 6 bases and J dropped 12; count of bases not matched to a gene: 8. The CDR3, as DNA: TGCAGTGCAAAGAGCGGGGGGTACAAGTACTTC. It yields the protein CSAKSGGYKYF.

The gene calls are TRBV27 and TRBJ1-2, with TRBD1 identical over 8 bases. V lost 4 bases to trimming and J lost 7 bases; unmatched junction nucleotides: 8. This CDR3 is 14 amino acids long. Per the germline V gene, CDR1 is MNHEY and CDR2 is SMNVEV (reference sequence). The CDR3 region has the DNA TGTGCCAGCAGTTCGGGACAGGTCTTTCGTGGCTACACCTTC. This codes for CASSSGQVFRGYTF.